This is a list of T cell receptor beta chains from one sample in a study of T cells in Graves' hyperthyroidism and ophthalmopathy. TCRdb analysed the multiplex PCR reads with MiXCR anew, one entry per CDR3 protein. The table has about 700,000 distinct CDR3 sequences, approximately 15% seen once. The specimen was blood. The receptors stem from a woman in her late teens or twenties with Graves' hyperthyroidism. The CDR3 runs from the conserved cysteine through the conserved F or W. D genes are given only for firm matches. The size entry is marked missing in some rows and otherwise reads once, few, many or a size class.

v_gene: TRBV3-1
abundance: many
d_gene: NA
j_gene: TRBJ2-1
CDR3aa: CASSQGPLNEQFF
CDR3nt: TGTGCCAGCAGCCAAGGACCGCTCAATGAGCAGTTCTTC

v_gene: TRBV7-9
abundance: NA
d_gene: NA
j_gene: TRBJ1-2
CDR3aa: CASSLVGGFYGYTF
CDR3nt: TGTGCCAGCAGCTTAGTAGGCGGGTTCTATGGCTACACCTTC

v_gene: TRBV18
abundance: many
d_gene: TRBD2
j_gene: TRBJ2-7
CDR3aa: CASSPPGGESEQYF
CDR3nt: TGTGCCAGCTCACCACCGGGAGGGGAGAGCGAGCAGTACTTC

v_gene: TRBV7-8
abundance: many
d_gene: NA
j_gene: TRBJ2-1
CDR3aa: CASSLQAENSYNEQFF
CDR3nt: TGTGCCAGCAGCTTACAAGCGGAAAACTCCTACAATGAGCAGTTCTTC

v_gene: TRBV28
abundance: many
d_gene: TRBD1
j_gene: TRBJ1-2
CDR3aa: CASSPTGDHYGYTF
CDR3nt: TGTGCCAGCAGCCCTACAGGGGATCACTATGGCTACACCTTC

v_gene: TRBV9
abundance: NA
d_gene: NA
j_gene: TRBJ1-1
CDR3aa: CASTRGGNTEAFF
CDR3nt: TGTGCCAGCACCCGTGGGGGGAACACTGAAGCTTTCTTT

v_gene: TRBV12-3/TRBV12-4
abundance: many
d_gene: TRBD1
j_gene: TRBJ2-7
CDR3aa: CASSPRDSAYEQYF
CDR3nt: TGTGCCAGCAGTCCAAGGGACAGTGCCTACGAGCAGTACTTC

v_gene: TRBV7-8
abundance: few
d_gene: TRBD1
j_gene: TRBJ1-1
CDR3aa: CASSPRDRGGVRAFF
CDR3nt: TGTGCCAGCAGCCCCCGGGACAGGGGTGGGGTGCGAGCTTTCTTT

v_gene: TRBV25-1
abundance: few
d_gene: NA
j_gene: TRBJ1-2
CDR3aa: CASSVDSYNYGYTF
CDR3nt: TGTGCCAGCAGTGTTGACAGCTATAACTATGGCTACACCTTC

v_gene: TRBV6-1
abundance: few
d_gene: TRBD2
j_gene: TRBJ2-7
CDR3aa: CASSGLASNEQYF
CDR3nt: TGTGCCAGCAGTGGACTAGCGAGCAATGAGCAGTACTTC

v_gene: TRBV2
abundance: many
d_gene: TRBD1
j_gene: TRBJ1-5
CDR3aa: CASSEAGQAYQPQHF
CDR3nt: TGTGCCAGCAGTGAAGCGGGACAGGCCTATCAGCCCCAGCATTTT

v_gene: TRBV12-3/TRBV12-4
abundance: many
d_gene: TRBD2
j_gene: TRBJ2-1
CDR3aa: CASSSSSGAFYNEQFF
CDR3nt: TGTGCCAGCAGCTCCTCTAGCGGGGCCTTCTACAATGAGCAGTTCTTC

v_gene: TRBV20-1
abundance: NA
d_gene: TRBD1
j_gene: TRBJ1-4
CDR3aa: CSARPGQGMGEGEKLFF
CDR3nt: TGCAGTGCTAGGCCGGGACAGGGGATGGGGGAAGGGGAAAAACTGTTTTTT

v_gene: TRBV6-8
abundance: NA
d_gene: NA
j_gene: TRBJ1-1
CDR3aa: CARKAGGTEAFF
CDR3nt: TGTGCCAGGAAGGCCGGTGGGACTGAAGCTTTCTTT

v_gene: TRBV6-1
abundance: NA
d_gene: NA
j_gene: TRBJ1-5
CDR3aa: CASRGKTGPRSNQPQHF
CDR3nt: TGTGCCAGCAGGGGTAAGACAGGCCCGAGGAGCAATCAGCCCCAGCATTTT

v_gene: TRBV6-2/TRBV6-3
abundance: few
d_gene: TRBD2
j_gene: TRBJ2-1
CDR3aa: CASSQGLGLVAYNEQFF
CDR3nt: TGTGCCAGCAGCCAGGGTCTAGGACTAGTAGCTTACAATGAGCAGTTCTTC

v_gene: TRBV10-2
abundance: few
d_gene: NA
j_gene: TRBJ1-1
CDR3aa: CASGGSSTEAFF
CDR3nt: TGCGCCAGCGGGGGCTCAAGCACTGAAGCTTTCTTT

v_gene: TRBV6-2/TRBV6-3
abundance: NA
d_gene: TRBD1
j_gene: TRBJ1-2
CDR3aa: CASSWDRGYGYTF
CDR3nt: TGTGCCAGCAGCTGGGACAGGGGATATGGCTACACCTTC

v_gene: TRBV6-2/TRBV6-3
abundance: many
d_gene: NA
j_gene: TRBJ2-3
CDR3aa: CASSLGNTQYF
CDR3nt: TGTGCCAGCAGTTTAGGAAATACGCAGTATTTT

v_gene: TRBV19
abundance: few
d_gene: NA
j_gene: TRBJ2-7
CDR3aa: CASSGTPYEQYF
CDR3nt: TGTGCCAGTAGTGGGACTCCCTACGAGCAGTACTTC

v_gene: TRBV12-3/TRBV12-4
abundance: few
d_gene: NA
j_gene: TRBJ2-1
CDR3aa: CASSSAPGSEQFF
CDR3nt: TGTGCCAGCAGTTCCGCCCCCGGGAGTGAGCAGTTCTTC

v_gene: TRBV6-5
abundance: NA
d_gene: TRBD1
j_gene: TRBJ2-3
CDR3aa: CASSYTGASTDTQYF
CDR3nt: TGTGCCAGCAGTTACACAGGGGCTAGCACAGATACGCAGTATTTT

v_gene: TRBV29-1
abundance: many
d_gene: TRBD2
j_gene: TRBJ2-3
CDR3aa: CSVLGLASSTDTQYF
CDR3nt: TGCAGCGTCCTAGGACTAGCGAGCAGCACAGATACGCAGTATTTT

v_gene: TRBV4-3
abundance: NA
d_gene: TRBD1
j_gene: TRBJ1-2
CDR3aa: CASSQGMTGNYGYTF
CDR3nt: TGCGCCAGCAGCCAAGGGATGACAGGGAACTATGGCTACACCTTC

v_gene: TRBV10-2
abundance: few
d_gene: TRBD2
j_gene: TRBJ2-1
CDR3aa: CASSGVAGGLSEQFF
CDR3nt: TGCGCCAGCAGTGGGGTAGCGGGAGGGCTTAGTGAGCAGTTCTTC

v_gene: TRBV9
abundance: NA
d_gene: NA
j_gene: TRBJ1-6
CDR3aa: CASSVGGREGSPLHF
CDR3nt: TGTGCCAGCAGCGTAGGCGGGAGAGAAGGTTCACCCCTCCACTTT

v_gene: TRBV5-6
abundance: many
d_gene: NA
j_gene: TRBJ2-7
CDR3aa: CASSSYRLDRLHEQYF
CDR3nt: TGTGCCAGCAGCTCCTACCGACTGGACCGCCTCCACGAGCAGTACTTC

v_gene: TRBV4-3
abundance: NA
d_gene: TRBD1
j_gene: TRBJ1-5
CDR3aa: CASSHGTVFKLRSNQPQHF
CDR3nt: TGCGCCAGCAGCCATGGGACAGTCTTCAAACTTAGGAGCAATCAGCCCCAGCATTTT

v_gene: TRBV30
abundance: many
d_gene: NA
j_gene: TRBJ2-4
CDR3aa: CAWSHQRTQNKNIQYF
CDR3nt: TGTGCCTGGAGCCATCAACGGACTCAAAATAAAAACATTCAGTACTTC

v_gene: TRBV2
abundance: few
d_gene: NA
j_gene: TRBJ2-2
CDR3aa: CASSAMAGELFF
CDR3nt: TGTGCCAGCAGTGCAATGGCCGGGGAGCTGTTTTTT

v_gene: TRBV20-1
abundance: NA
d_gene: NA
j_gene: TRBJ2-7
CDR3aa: CSAYYRDTVYEQYF
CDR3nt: TGCAGTGCCTATTATCGGGACACCGTCTACGAGCAGTACTTC

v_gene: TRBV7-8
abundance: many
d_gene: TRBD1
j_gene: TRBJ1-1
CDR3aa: CASSFTGEWGNTEAFF
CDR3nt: TGTGCCAGCAGCTTTACAGGGGAGTGGGGTAACACTGAAGCTTTCTTT

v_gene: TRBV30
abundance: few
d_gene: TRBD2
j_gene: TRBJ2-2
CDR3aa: CAWSGLAGANTGELFF
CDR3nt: TGTGCCTGGAGTGGACTAGCGGGGGCGAACACCGGGGAGCTGTTTTTT

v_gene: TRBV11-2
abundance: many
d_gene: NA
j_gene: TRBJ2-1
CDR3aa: CASSGEGNRYNEQFF
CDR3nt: TGTGCCAGCAGCGGGGAAGGAAACAGGTACAATGAGCAGTTCTTC

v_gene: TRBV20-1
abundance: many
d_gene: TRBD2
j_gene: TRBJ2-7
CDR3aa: CSKGTSGTYEQYF
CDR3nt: TGCAGCAAGGGCACTAGCGGGACCTACGAGCAGTACTTC

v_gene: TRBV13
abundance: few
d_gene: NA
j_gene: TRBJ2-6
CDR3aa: CASSVGQNGANVLTF
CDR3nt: TGTGCCAGCAGCGTAGGTCAGAACGGGGCCAACGTCCTGACTTTC

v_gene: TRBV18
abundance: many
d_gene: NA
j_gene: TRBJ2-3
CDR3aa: CASSLSRGTDTQYF
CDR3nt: TGTGCCAGCTCACTAAGTAGAGGGACAGATACGCAGTATTTT

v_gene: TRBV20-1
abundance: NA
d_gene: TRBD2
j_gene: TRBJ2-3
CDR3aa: CSARDPRVAGGLGDTQYF
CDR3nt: TGCAGTGCTAGAGATCCCCGGGTAGCGGGGGGGTTGGGAGATACGCAGTATTTT

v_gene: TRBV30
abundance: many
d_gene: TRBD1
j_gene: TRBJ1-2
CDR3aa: CAWIVRQGANYGYTF
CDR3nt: TGTGCCTGGATTGTCAGACAGGGAGCTAACTATGGCTACACCTTC

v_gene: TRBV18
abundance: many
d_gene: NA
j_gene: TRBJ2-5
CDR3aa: CASSPRVGDETQYF
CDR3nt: TGTGCCAGCTCACCGAGGGTCGGAGATGAGACCCAGTACTTC

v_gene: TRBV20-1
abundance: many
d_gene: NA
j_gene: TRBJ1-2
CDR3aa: CSATGGLSGYTF
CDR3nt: TGCAGTGCTACAGGTGGGCTAAGTGGCTACACCTTC

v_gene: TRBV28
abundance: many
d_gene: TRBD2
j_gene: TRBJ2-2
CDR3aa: CASRRLADTGELFF
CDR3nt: TGTGCCAGCAGAAGGCTAGCGGACACCGGGGAGCTGTTTTTT

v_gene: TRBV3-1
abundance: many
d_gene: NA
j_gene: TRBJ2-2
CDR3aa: CASSQVGGSNTGELFF
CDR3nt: TGTGCCAGCAGCCAAGTGGGGGGTTCGAACACCGGGGAGCTGTTTTTT

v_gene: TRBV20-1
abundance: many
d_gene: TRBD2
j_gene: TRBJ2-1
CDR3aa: CSVQSTSPYNEQFF
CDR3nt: TGCAGTGTCCAGTCGACTAGCCCGTACAATGAGCAGTTCTTC

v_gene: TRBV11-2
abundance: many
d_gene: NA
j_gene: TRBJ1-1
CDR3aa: CASSPARRYTEAFF
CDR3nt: TGTGCCAGCAGCCCTGCCAGGCGATACACTGAAGCTTTCTTT

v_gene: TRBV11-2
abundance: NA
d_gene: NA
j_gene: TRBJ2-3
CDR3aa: CASSLDGFITDTQCF
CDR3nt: TGTGCCAGCAGCTTAGATGGGTTTATAACAGATACGCAGTGTTTT

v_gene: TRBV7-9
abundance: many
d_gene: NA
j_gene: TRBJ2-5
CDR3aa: CASSWLETQYF
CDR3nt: TGTGCCAGCAGCTGGTTGGAGACCCAGTACTTC

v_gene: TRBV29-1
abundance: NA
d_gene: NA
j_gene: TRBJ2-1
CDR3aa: CSVEAGLNNEQFF
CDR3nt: TGCAGCGTTGAAGCCGGGCTTAACAATGAGCAGTTCTTC

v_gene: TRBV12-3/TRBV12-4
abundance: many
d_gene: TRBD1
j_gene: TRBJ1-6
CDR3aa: CASSLEGASPLHF
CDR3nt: TGTGCCAGCAGTCTGGAGGGGGCTTCACCCCTCCACTTT